A single sample is the source of the 18 T cell receptor beta chains below, sequenced in a study of vaccination and CD4 T cells after COVID-19. Their specific antigens are unknown. The Oncomine TCR Beta short-read assay sequenced DNA from cultured CD4+ T cells. The template was genomic DNA from cultured CD4+ T cells. TCRdb called the PCR reads again in MiXCR, with one record for every CDR3 protein. The table has more than 10,000 distinct CDR3 sequences, about 27% seen once; the top ten hold 10% to 15%. Treatment noted: roughly 10-day PBMC culture with coronavirus spike peptide pools or control peptides (ViraFEST assay). CD4+ T lymphocytes from the unexposed donor were collected before the COVID-19 pandemic (2011-2018). The specimen sequenced was CD4+ T cells from blood, cultured in vitro. These receptors were obtained from a human donor in good health.

The chain combines TRBV23-1 with TRBJ2-5, with D perhaps given as TRBD1 or TRBD2 (6 bases each). TRBV23-1 is sorted into the ORF group, with uncertain function. The CDR3 contains 18 residues. V lost 2 bases, J lost 5 bases, and 24 bases lay in between. The CDR3: CASSQPGRGGRHVETQYF. In DNA form, the CDR3 reads TGCGCCAGCAGTCAACCCGGTCGTGGGGGGCGCCATGTGGAGACCCAGTACTTC.

V is TRBV5-1 and J is TRBJ2-3; a weak D match, TRBD1 (5 bases). Germline loops: CDR1 SGHRS, CDR2 YFSETQ. The CDR3 sequence is 12 residues long. The V end was cut by 4 bases, the J end by 3 bases, with 6 bases between. CDR3 amino acids: CASSGATDTQYF. The CDR3 nucleotides read TGCGCCAGCAGCGGGGCAACAGATACGCAGTATTTT.

The chain employs TRBV6-2 or TRBV6-3 and TRBJ2-3, with D unresolved. Per germline, CDR1 MNHEY and CDR2 SVGEGT. The ends were cut back, 4 bases at V and 2 bases at J, with 4 bases in the middle. CDR3 length equals 12 residues. CDR3 residues: CASSSYTDTQYF. Written as DNA, the CDR3 is TGTGCCAGCAGTTCCTACACAGATACGCAGTATTTT.

This sequence joins TRBV4-3 and TRBJ2-3, with a weak D call TRBD1 (6 bases). The germline V gene has CDR1 LGHNA and CDR2 YSLEER. V lost 5 bases and J 1 base, leaving 19 bases between the germline ends. This CDR3 has 17 amino acids. CDR3 sequence: CASSSRGKGVGTDTQYF. CDR3 DNA: TGCGCCAGCAGCTCCCGTGGGAAGGGGGTTGGCACAGATACGCAGTATTTT.

This clonotype was counted between two and nine times. This rearrangement joins TRBV20-1 to TRBJ2-4, with a weak D call TRBD2 (7 bases). V lost 5 bases and J lost 2, with 19 bases in between. The V gene's germline CDR1 is DFQATT and CDR2 SNEGSKA (reference sequence). This CDR3 has 16 amino acids. The CDR3 bases are TGCAGTGCTTCACACAGGGAGGGAGGAACCAAAAACATTCAGTACTTC. It translates to CSASHREGGTKNIQYF.

This clonotype was picked up a small number of times. The chain links TRBV2 to TRBJ1-2, with a possible D match to TRBD1 (6 bases). Germline V gives CDR1 SNHLY, CDR2 FYNNEI. V was trimmed by 7 bases and J by 4 bases, leaving 13 bases between them. This CDR3 contains 13 residues. This CDR3 is CASTPGVAYGYTF. CDR3 nucleotide sequence: TGTGCCAGCACGCCAGGGGTGGCCTATGGCTACACCTTC.

Comments on this clonotype: This CDR3 fails to terminate in the conserved phenylalanine or tryptophan, so it likely reflects a read error. The genes are TRBV20-1 and TRBJ1-1; D gene uncertain. CDR1 DFQATT and CDR2 SNEGSKA come from the germline V gene (reference sequence). V was cut by 0 bases and J by 1 base, with 9 bases left in between. CDR3 size: 14 residues. As DNA, the CDR3 is TGCAGTGCTAGAGATAGGGAGAGGAACACTGAAGCTTTCTCT. Residues: CSARDRERNTEAFS.

This clonotype was observed a handful of times. The rearrangement joins TRBV7-2 to TRBJ2-5; TRBD1 matches at 8 bases. This CDR3 has 14 amino acids. Looked up from germline, CDR1 is SGHTA and CDR2 is FQGNSA. Trimming cost V 5 bases and J 2 bases; bases outside gene matches: 4. Here the CDR3 reads CASSPRQGQETQYF. The CDR3 region has the DNA TGTGCCAGCAGCCCCCGACAGGGGCAAGAGACCCAGTACTTC.

This clonotype was observed a few times. The V gene is TRBV20-1, the J gene TRBJ1-5; D unclear. V lost 0 bases and J 0 bases, leaving 9 bases between the germline ends. This CDR3 is built from 15 residues. Germline V gene lookup returns CDR1 DFQATT and CDR2 SNEGSKA (reference sequence). The CDR3 region is CSARDQEYSNQPQHF. The CDR3 region has the DNA TGCAGTGCTAGAGATCAAGAGTATAGCAATCAGCCCCAGCATTTT.

This clonotype was picked up a small number of times. The chain is built from TRBV12-3 or TRBV12-4 and TRBJ1-5; no firm D call. This CDR3 comprises 14 residues. V lost 3 bases to trimming and J lost 1 base, with 7 bases between them. CDR3 coding DNA: TGTGCCAGCAGTTTTTACGGGAGCAATCAGCCCCAGCATTTT. It is translated as CASSFYGSNQPQHF.

The V call is TRBV5-8, the J call TRBJ2-6; D is perhaps TRBD1 (6 bases). In germline, CDR1 is SGHTS, CDR2 YDEGEE. The CDR3 contains 16 residues. V lost 3 bases, J lost 4 bases, and 14 bases lay in between. Written as DNA, the CDR3 is TGTGCCAGCAGCTCATACAGGGTCTCCGGGGCCAACGTCCTGACTTTC. Its translation: CASSSYRVSGANVLTF.

Sample share makes this clonotype medium-sized (0.01 to 0.1%). The chain employs TRBV20-1 and TRBJ2-3; 7 nucleotides match TRBD2. The CDR3 loop spans 14 amino acids. The germline V gene encodes CDR1 DFQATT and CDR2 SNEGSKA (reference sequence). Trimming removed 6 bases from V and 0 bases from J; junction bases left unmatched: 6. In nucleotides, the CDR3 is TGCAGTGCCTTGGATAGCGGGAGCACAGATACGCAGTATTTT. Translation gives CSALDSGSTDTQYF.

This chain joins TRBV5-4 and TRBJ2-3; TRBD2 matches at 14 bases. Trimming removed 1 base from V and 6 bases from J; junction bases left unmatched: 4. This CDR3 has 16 amino acids. Germline V gene lookup returns CDR1 SGHNT and CDR2 YYREEE (reference sequence). The CDR3 DNA is TGTGCCAGCAGCTTGCAGACTAGCGGGAGGGCCGATACGCAGTATTTT. It encodes CASSLQTSGRADTQYF.

In DNA, the CDR3 is TGTGCCAGCAGATATCCGGGACAGGGGGCGTTCGGGAGGAGTGGAGAGCAGTACTTC. Its protein product is CASRYPGQGAFGRSGEQYF. J is TRBJ2-7 and V is TRBV6-1; TRBD1 aligns across 12 bases. CDR3 length equals 19 residues. J gave up 7 bases and V 6 bases, and 22 bases lay outside the gene matches. Germline V gene data show CDR1 as MNHNS and CDR2 as SASEGT.

The chain combines TRBV6-4 with TRBJ2-5, with D maybe TRBD2 (6 bases). Germline assignment: CDR1 MRHNA and CDR2 SNTAGT. The CDR3 contains 13 residues. The V and J ends lost 7 bases and 5 bases respectively, with 14 bases between them. CDR3 sequence: CASNPRRVETQYF. The CDR3 DNA reads as TGTGCCAGCAATCCTCGGAGGGTGGAGACCCAGTACTTC.

The genes are TRBV6-1 and TRBJ2-1, with 8 positions matching TRBD1. Germline lookup yields CDR1 MNHNS and CDR2 SASEGT. The CDR3 sequence is 15 residues long. Trimming cost V 6 bases and J 5 bases; bases outside gene matches: 9. The CDR3 is CASRPGTGSDNEQFF. DNA for the CDR3: TGTGCCAGCAGACCCGGGACAGGATCTGACAATGAGCAGTTCTTC.

Only a few counts were recorded for this clonotype. The gene calls are TRBV6-1 and TRBJ1-1; D is ambiguous. The CDR3 is 16 amino acids. Germline V gene lookup returns CDR1 MNHNS and CDR2 SASEGT. Between the trimmed V and J ends, which lost 6 bases and 4 bases, there was a span of 21 bases. The CDR3 sequence is CASRPGVRGVGTEAFF. CDR3 nucleotides: TGTGCCAGCAGGCCGGGAGTCCGTGGGGTGGGCACTGAAGCTTTCTTT.

This sequence joins TRBV15 and TRBJ2-1, with 7 bases lining up with TRBD2. The CDR3 covers 15 residues. V lost 3 bases to trimming and J lost 9 bases; unmatched junction nucleotides: 11. CDR1 is LNHNV, CDR2 YYDKDF, per germline (reference sequence). The CDR3: CATSRAGLMAVEQFF. In DNA form, the CDR3 reads TGTGCCACCAGCAGGGCGGGACTAATGGCCGTTGAGCAGTTCTTC.